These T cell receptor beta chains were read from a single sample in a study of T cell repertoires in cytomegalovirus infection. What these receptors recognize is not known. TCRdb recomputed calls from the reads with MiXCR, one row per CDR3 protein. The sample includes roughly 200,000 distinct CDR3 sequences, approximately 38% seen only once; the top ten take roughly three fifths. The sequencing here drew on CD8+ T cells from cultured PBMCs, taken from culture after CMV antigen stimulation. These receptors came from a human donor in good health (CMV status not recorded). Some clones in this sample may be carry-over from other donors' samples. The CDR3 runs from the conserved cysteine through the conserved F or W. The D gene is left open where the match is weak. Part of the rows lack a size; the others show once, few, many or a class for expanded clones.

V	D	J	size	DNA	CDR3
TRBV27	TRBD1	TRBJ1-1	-	TGTGCCAGCAGTCCCCGGGACAGATTGAACACTGAAGCTTTCTTT	CASSPRDRLNTEAFF
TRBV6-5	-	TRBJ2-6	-	TGTGCCAGCAGTTACTCGAAGGGCTTGCCCTCTGGGGCCAACGTCCTGACTTTC	CASSYSKGLPSGANVLTF
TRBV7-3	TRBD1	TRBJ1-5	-	TGTGCCAGCAGTTTCGGACAGGGTTTTTCTATTCAGCCCCAGCATTTT	CASSFGQGFSIQPQHF
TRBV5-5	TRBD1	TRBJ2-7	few	TGTGCCAGCAGCGGGACAGATTACGAGCAGTACTTC	CASSGTDYEQYF
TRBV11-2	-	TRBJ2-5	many	TGTGCCAGCAGCTTAGAGGCCGCGACCCAGTACTTC	CASSLEAATQYF
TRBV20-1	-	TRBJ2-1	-	TGCAGTGCTAGAGATCCTCAGGGTCCGCGCTACAATGAGCAGTTCTTC	CSARDPQGPRYNEQFF
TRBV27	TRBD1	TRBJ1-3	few	TGTGCCAGCAGTTTAAGGGGGCCTGGAAACACCATATATTTT	CASSLRGPGNTIYF
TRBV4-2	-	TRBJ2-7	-	TGTGCCAGCAGATTCAAGGACGAGCAGTACTTC	CASRFKDEQYF
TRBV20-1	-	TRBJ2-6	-	TGCAGTGCTAGAGATCGGTCTAGTGGGGCCAACGTCCTGACTTTC	CSARDRSSGANVLTF
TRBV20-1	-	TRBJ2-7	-	TGCAGTGCCAGGGAACTAGGATCCTACGAGCAGTACTTC	CSARELGSYEQYF
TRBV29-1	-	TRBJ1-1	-	TGCAGCGCCGAGGGAGGCACCAAGGGTGAAGCTTTCTTT	CSAEGGTKGEAFF
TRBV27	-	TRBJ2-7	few	TGTGCCAGCAGTGACCGGACCTCCTTAGACGAGCAGTACTTC	CASSDRTSLDEQYF
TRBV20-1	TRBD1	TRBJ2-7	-	TGCAGTGCTAGAGATATACAGGGGACCTACGAGCAGTACTTC	CSARDIQGTYEQYF
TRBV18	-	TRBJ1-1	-	TGTGCCAGCTCCGACGGGGCGGTGAACACTGAAGCTTTCTTT	CASSDGAVNTEAFF
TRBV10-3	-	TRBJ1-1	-	TGTGCCATCAGTGAGTCTGGAGGAAACACTGAAGCTTTCTTT	CAISESGGNTEAFF
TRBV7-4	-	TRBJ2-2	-	TGTGCCAGCAGCACCGGACTAAACCTGGGGACCGGGGAGCTGTTTTTT	CASSTGLNLGTGELFF
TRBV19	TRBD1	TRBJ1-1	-	TGTGCCAGTAGTTGGGACAGGGGTGCTACTGAAGCTTTCTTT	CASSWDRGATEAFF